These T cell receptor beta chains were read from a single sample in a study of T cell responses to AZD1222 COVID-19 vaccine. Clones were read by immunoSEQ multiplex PCR, and TCRdb kept only the in-frame ones, dropping some. The sample yields 95,000 to 150,000 clones, about 90% seen once. The specimen comprised peripheral blood, sampled on day 0 of AZD1222 vaccination. These TCRs come from an adult in good health. The CDR3 runs from the conserved cysteine through the conserved F or W. Each record gives: D gene, J gene, V gene, clone size, CDR3 DNA, CDR3 protein. The D gene is left open where the match is weak. The size of a clone is reported for some rows only, either as once, few or many, or as a class for expanded clones.

D: -
J: TRBJ2-7
V: TRBV20-1
size: -
DNA: TGCAGTGCAAAGGGAGGTTACGAGCAGTACTTC
CDR3: CSAKGGYEQYF

D: TRBD2
J: TRBJ2-3
V: TRBV27
size: once
DNA: TGTGCCAGCAGTTTACTAGCGGGGGTTGAGTATTTT
CDR3: CASSLLAGVEYF

D: TRBD1
J: TRBJ1-1
V: TRBV3-1/TRBV3-2
size: -
DNA: TGTGCCAGGGGCCGGACAGGGGGGCAAACTGAAGCTTTCTTT
CDR3: CARGRTGGQTEAFF

D: -
J: TRBJ1-6
V: TRBV7-9
size: once
DNA: TGTGCCAGCAGCTTAGCGTCGGGCAGGGTGCCCACTTATAATTCACCCCTCCACTTT
CDR3: CASSLASGRVPTYNSPLHF

D: -
J: TRBJ1-4
V: TRBV29-1
size: -
DNA: TGCAGCGTTGAGGGCCTTCCAACTAATGAAAAACTGTTTTTT
CDR3: CSVEGLPTNEKLFF

D: -
J: TRBJ2-1
V: TRBV7-9
size: once
DNA: TGTGCCAGCAGCTTAGCTTCGGGGAACAATGAGCAGTTCTTC
CDR3: CASSLASGNNEQFF

D: -
J: TRBJ1-6
V: TRBV5-3
size: few
DNA: TGTGCCAGAAGCGGGGTCGAGTCACCCCTCCACTTT
CDR3: CARSGVESPLHF

D: TRBD1
J: TRBJ2-4
V: TRBV19
size: -
DNA: TGTGCCAGTTGCGCAGGGGGCACCGGAGCCAAAAACATTCAGTACTTC
CDR3: CASCAGGTGAKNIQYF

D: -
J: TRBJ2-1
V: TRBV3-1/TRBV3-2
size: -
DNA: TGTGCCAGCAGCCAGGCCCTCAATGAGCAGTTCTTC
CDR3: CASSQALNEQFF

D: TRBD2
J: TRBJ2-1
V: TRBV28
size: -
DNA: TGTGCCAGCAGTTTGGCTAGCGGGAGCTCCTACAATGAGCAGTTCTTC
CDR3: CASSLASGSSYNEQFF

D: -
J: TRBJ2-1
V: TRBV7-8
size: -
DNA: TGTGCCAGCAGCCTATCAAGGGTGAGCTCCTACAATGAGCAGTTCTTC
CDR3: CASSLSRVSSYNEQFF

D: TRBD2
J: TRBJ2-1
V: TRBV7-9
size: few
DNA: TGTGCCAGCGGGGGGACTAGCGGGAGAAGGAATGAGCAGTTCTTC
CDR3: CASGGTSGRRNEQFF

D: -
J: TRBJ1-2
V: TRBV10-2
size: few
DNA: TGCGCCAGCAGTGAGTGGGGGTCCTATGGCTACACCTTC
CDR3: CASSEWGSYGYTF

D: -
J: TRBJ2-7
V: TRBV7-9
size: -
DNA: TGTGCCAGCAGCTTGGGCCCATTAGGGCGGTACTTC
CDR3: CASSLGPLGRYF

D: -
J: TRBJ1-3
V: TRBV9
size: -
DNA: TGTGCCAGCAGCGCACAGGCAGCTGGAAACACCATATATTTT
CDR3: CASSAQAAGNTIYF

D: -
J: TRBJ2-5
V: TRBV19
size: -
DNA: TGTGCCAGTAGTATAAGCGCCAGCCTACAAGAGACCCAGTACTTC
CDR3: CASSISASLQETQYF

D: -
J: TRBJ2-2
V: TRBV5-1
size: -
DNA: TGCGCCAGCAGCCCAGGAAACACCGGGGAGCTGTTTTTT
CDR3: CASSPGNTGELFF

D: TRBD1
J: TRBJ2-4
V: TRBV18
size: once
DNA: TGTGCCAGCTCACCCGACAGGGGAGCCAAAAACATTCAGTACTTC
CDR3: CASSPDRGAKNIQYF

D: -
J: TRBJ1-4
V: TRBV6-6
size: -
DNA: TGTGCCAGCAGGGACAGAGCAACTAATGAAAAACTGTTTTTT
CDR3: CASRDRATNEKLFF

D: -
J: TRBJ1-5
V: TRBV14
size: -
DNA: TGTGCCAGCAGCCATCCTAGGGCAGGGGCAGGCTTAAAGAGCAATCAGCCCCAGCATTTT
CDR3: CASSHPRAGAGLKSNQPQHF

D: -
J: TRBJ1-3
V: TRBV28
size: -
DNA: TGTGCCAGCACTCTCCCCTCAGGAAACACCATATATTTT
CDR3: CASTLPSGNTIYF

D: -
J: TRBJ1-2
V: TRBV30
size: -
DNA: TGTGCCTGGAGTGTACCACGCGCAATATGGGAGGACTACACCTTC
CDR3: CAWSVPRAIWEDYTF

D: -
J: TRBJ1-1
V: TRBV18
size: -
DNA: TGTGCCAGCTCACCACCTTCCGGACTGAACACTGAAGCTTTCTTT
CDR3: CASSPPSGLNTEAFF

D: -
J: TRBJ2-3
V: TRBV3-1/TRBV3-2
size: -
DNA: TGTGCCAGCAGCCAAGAAACCGGGACTAGCACAGATACGCAGTATTTT
CDR3: CASSQETGTSTDTQYF

D: -
J: TRBJ2-7
V: TRBV5-1
size: -
DNA: TGCGCCAGCAGCCCCTTCTTAGCGGACACCTACGAGCAGTACTTC
CDR3: CASSPFLADTYEQYF

D: -
J: TRBJ2-2
V: TRBV30
size: -
DNA: TGTGCCTGGGCCCGGACAGCCTTGGACACCGGGGAGCTGTTTTTT
CDR3: CAWARTALDTGELFF

D: -
J: TRBJ1-2
V: TRBV5-1
size: medium-sized
DNA: TGCGCCAGCAGCTCCGGGACGGATTTTCCCTATGGCTACACCTTC
CDR3: CASSSGTDFPYGYTF

D: -
J: TRBJ1-5
V: TRBV28
size: -
DNA: TGTGCCAGCAGTTTCTCCAACAATCAGCCCCAGCATTTT
CDR3: CASSFSNNQPQHF

D: -
J: TRBJ1-4
V: TRBV20-1
size: -
DNA: TGCAGTGCTAGGGGGGGCGAAAAACTGTTTTTT
CDR3: CSARGGEKLFF

D: -
J: TRBJ1-2
V: TRBV6-5
size: once
DNA: TGTGCCACAGGGGATTTTAACTATGGCTACACCTTC
CDR3: CATGDFNYGYTF

D: -
J: TRBJ2-7
V: TRBV5-6
size: -
DNA: TGTGCCAGCAGCCCGGACAGTCTCTCCTACGAGCAGTACTTC
CDR3: CASSPDSLSYEQYF

D: -
J: TRBJ2-6
V: TRBV9
size: -
DNA: TGTGCCAGCAGCCTATCCTCTGGCGGGGCCAACGTCCTGACTTTC
CDR3: CASSLSSGGANVLTF

D: -
J: TRBJ2-7
V: TRBV7-8
size: -
DNA: TGTGCCAGCAGGGAGTGGGAAGGCCCCACCTACGAGCAGTACTTC
CDR3: CASREWEGPTYEQYF

D: TRBD2
J: TRBJ2-2
V: TRBV18
size: once
DNA: TGTGCCAGCTCACCCCAACTAGCGGAGAACACCGGGGAGCTGTTTTTT
CDR3: CASSPQLAENTGELFF

D: TRBD2
J: TRBJ2-1
V: TRBV19
size: -
DNA: TGTGCCAGCAGGGAGGGAGTCCATGAGCAGTTCTTC
CDR3: CASREGVHEQFF

D: -
J: TRBJ2-3
V: TRBV14
size: -
DNA: TGTGCCAGCAGCCAAGGGCCGTACACAGATACGCAGTATTTT
CDR3: CASSQGPYTDTQYF

D: TRBD1
J: TRBJ2-2
V: TRBV27
size: -
DNA: TGTGCCAGCAGTTTTCTGACAGGGTCCGGGGAGCTGTTTTTT
CDR3: CASSFLTGSGELFF

D: -
J: TRBJ1-6
V: TRBV2
size: -
DNA: TGTGCCAGAGGACAAAATAATTCACCCCTCCACTTT
CDR3: CARGQNNSPLHF

D: TRBD1
J: TRBJ1-1
V: TRBV2
size: -
DNA: TGTGCCAGCAGTAGCGGACAGGGTCACACTGAAGCTTTCTTT
CDR3: CASSSGQGHTEAFF

D: TRBD1
J: TRBJ2-3
V: TRBV5-4
size: -
DNA: TGTGCCAGCAGCCCGGGACAGTCCACAGATACGCAGTATTTT
CDR3: CASSPGQSTDTQYF

D: -
J: TRBJ1-6
V: TRBV28
size: -
DNA: TGTGCCAGCATCTCCCAGGGAAGCTCCTATAATTCACCCCTCCACTTT
CDR3: CASISQGSSYNSPLHF

D: -
J: TRBJ2-5
V: TRBV6-5
size: -
DNA: TGTGCCAGCAGTTTAGTGGGAGCTGGAGAGACCCAGTACTTC
CDR3: CASSLVGAGETQYF

D: -
J: TRBJ1-1
V: TRBV19
size: once
DNA: TGTGCCAGTAGTAAGGAGGGTCTTCCCATCATGAACACTGAAGCTTTCTTT
CDR3: CASSKEGLPIMNTEAFF

D: -
J: TRBJ1-2
V: TRBV5-1
size: -
DNA: TGCGCCAGCAGCTTGGACGGACAACCCAACTATGGCTACACCTTC
CDR3: CASSLDGQPNYGYTF

D: -
J: TRBJ2-5
V: TRBV14
size: -
DNA: TGTGCCAGCAGCCGTTCTAGGAGCCAAGAGACCCAGTACTTC
CDR3: CASSRSRSQETQYF

D: -
J: TRBJ1-1
V: TRBV7-8
size: -
DNA: TGTGCCAGCAGCTCGACAGCATGGAACACTGAAGCTTTCTTT
CDR3: CASSSTAWNTEAFF

D: TRBD1
J: TRBJ1-4
V: TRBV27
size: -
DNA: TGTGCCAGCAGCTACAGGGGGTCTAATGAAAAACTGTTTTTT
CDR3: CASSYRGSNEKLFF

D: TRBD2
J: TRBJ2-1
V: TRBV6-5
size: -
DNA: TGTGCCAGCAGCTCTAGCGGCCGCTCCTACAATGAGCAGTTCTTC
CDR3: CASSSSGRSYNEQFF

D: -
J: TRBJ2-7
V: TRBV7-9
size: -
DNA: TGTGCCAGCAGCTTATATCAGGGGATCGAGCAGTACTTC
CDR3: CASSLYQGIEQYF

D: TRBD1
J: TRBJ2-7
V: TRBV3-1/TRBV3-2
size: -
DNA: TGTGCCAGCAGCTCGACAGGGGTCGAGTTCAGCGACGAGCAGTACTTC
CDR3: CASSSTGVEFSDEQYF

D: -
J: TRBJ1-3
V: TRBV7-9
size: once
DNA: TGTGCCAGCAGCTTAGGCTCTGGAAACACCATATATTTT
CDR3: CASSLGSGNTIYF

D: TRBD1
J: TRBJ1-4
V: TRBV5-1
size: -
DNA: TGCGCCAGCAGCTATCGGACAGGGGCTAATGAAAAACTGTTTTTT
CDR3: CASSYRTGANEKLFF

D: -
J: TRBJ2-1
V: TRBV20-1
size: -
DNA: TGCAGTGCTTCCAGTTACAATGAGCAGTTCTTC
CDR3: CSASSYNEQFF

D: -
J: TRBJ2-6
V: TRBV5-5
size: -
DNA: TGTGCCAGCAGCTTGGGGCAGGCGGTGGCCAACGTCCTGACTTTC
CDR3: CASSLGQAVANVLTF

D: -
J: TRBJ2-7
V: TRBV27
size: -
DNA: TGTGCCAGCAGTTTATCGTTCGGGGACGAGCAGTACTTC
CDR3: CASSLSFGDEQYF